A single sample gave rise to the 11 T cell receptor beta chains below, sequenced in a study of control samples from healthy donors and cancer patients. Generated by immunoSEQ multiplex PCR, the TCRdb table keeps only in-frame clones and is missing some. The table includes about 55,000 clones, roughly 88% detected once. Source material: blood. All receptors come from a man in his forties or fifties in good health.

V is TRBV12-3 or TRBV12-4 and J is TRBJ1-5, with D uncertain. This CDR3 is 13 amino acids long. V was shortened by 6 bases and J by 2 bases, with 8 bases between the two germline ends. The CDR3 here is CASRATGNQPQHF. DNA of the CDR3: TGTGCCAGCAGGGCCACAGGCAATCAGCCCCAGCATTTT.

This clone was observed a single time. V is TRBV27 and J is TRBJ1-2, with 12 bases matching TRBD1. CDR1 is MNHEY and CDR2 is SMNVEV in the germline V gene (reference sequence). The V segment lost 2 bases and the J segment 4 bases; nucleotides outside the gene matches: 11. This CDR3 is built from 18 residues. In DNA, the CDR3 is TGTGCCAGCAGTTTACAACCGGGACAGGGGGCTAGTGGCTATGGCTACACCTTC. It specifies CASSLQPGQGASGYGYTF.

The chain carries TRBV12-3 or TRBV12-4 and TRBJ1-2; no definite D call. The CDR3 has 12 amino acids. Between the trimmed V and J ends, which lost 3 bases and 8 bases, there was a span of 10 bases. DNA for the CDR3: TGTGCCAGCAGTTTTCTTGGAGGGGGCTACACCTTC. Amino acids: CASSFLGGGYTF.

The V call is TRBV3-1 (or the pseudogene TRBV3-2), the J call TRBJ2-2, with 14 bases that match TRBD2. The CDR3 length is 16 residues. Germline trimming cut 3 bases from V and 3 bases from J; bases unmatched to any gene: 0. Germline CDR1 and CDR2: LGHDT and YNNKEL (reference sequence). For the CDR3, the DNA is TGTGCCAGCAGCCAGGGACTAGCGGGAGACACCGGGGAGCTGTTTTTT. It specifies CASSQGLAGDTGELFF.

The rearrangement links TRBV30 to TRBJ2-3, with D uncertain. Germline CDR1 reads GTSNPN; CDR2 reads SVGIG (reference sequence). The CDR3 totals 15 residues. Trimming shortened V by 0 bases and J by 2 bases, and 12 bases separated the two germline ends. CDR3 amino acids: CAWSVHPNLTDTQYF. The CDR3, as DNA: TGTGCCTGGAGTGTACATCCAAATCTCACAGATACGCAGTATTTT.

This sequence joins TRBV10-2 and TRBJ1-4; D is ambiguous. The CDR3 sequence is 11 residues long. In germline, CDR1 is WSHSY, CDR2 SAAADI. V was trimmed by 6 bases and J by 14 bases, leaving 13 bases between them. The CDR3 spells CASSLLGSLFF. The CDR3 DNA reads TGCGCCAGCAGCCTACTAGGGAGTCTGTTTTTT.

This chain connects TRBV7-9 to TRBJ1-2; 8 nucleotides line up with TRBD1. Germline-derived CDR1 and CDR2 are SEHNR and FQNEAQ (reference sequence). Trimming removed 4 bases from V and 3 bases from J; junction bases left unmatched: 7. This CDR3 has 15 amino acids. CDR3 sequence (DNA): TGTGCCAGCAGCTGGACAGGGACGGGTGACTATGGCTACACCTTC. This translates into CASSWTGTGDYGYTF. The full variable domain, its missing parts supplied by reference TRBV7-9 and TRBJ1-2, is DTGVSQNPRHKITKRGQNVTFRCDPISEHNRLYWYRQTLGQGPEFLTYFQNEAQLEKSRLLSDRFSAERPKGSFSTLEIQRTEQGDSAMYLCASSWTGTGDYGYTFGSGTRLTVV.

In nucleotides, the CDR3 is TGTGCCAGTAGCTTCCCGGGACTAGTCCTCAATGAGCAGTTCTTC. Translation gives CASSFPGLVLNEQFF. This chain links TRBV19 with TRBJ2-1; 8 nucleotides align to TRBD2. Germline trimming cut 6 bases from V and 6 bases from J; bases unmatched to any gene: 10. CDR3 length equals 15 residues. Looked up from germline, CDR1 is LNHDA and CDR2 is SQIVND (reference sequence).

There are a few counts of this clone. The chain employs TRBV5-1 and TRBJ2-2, with TRBD1 identical over 11 bases. CDR1 SGHRS and CDR2 YFSETQ come from the germline V gene. The length of the CDR3 is 15 residues. Trimming removed 4 bases from V and 7 bases from J; junction bases left unmatched: 6. The CDR3 DNA sequence: TGCGCCAGCAGCGTCGGACAGGGGGCTGGCGGGGAGCTGTTTTTT. Translating gives CASSVGQGAGGELFF. The whole variable domain, filled in from reference TRBV5-1 and TRBJ2-2, reads KAGVTQTPRYLIKTRGQQVTLSCSPISGHRSVSWYQQTPGQGLQFLFEYFSETQRNKGNFPGRFSGRQFSNSRSEMNVSTLELGDSALYLCASSVGQGAGGELFFGEGSRLTVL.

This clone showed up just a few times. The chain recombines TRBV2 with TRBJ2-3, with no clear D. The CDR3 has 16 amino acids. V gave up 1 base and J gave up 3 bases, with 14 bases separating them. Germline CDR1 is SNHLY and CDR2 is FYNNEI. CDR3 nucleotide sequence: TGTGCCAGCAGTGAAGGAATCATCCCACAAACAGATACGCAGTATTTT. Protein: CASSEGIIPQTDTQYF.

The V gene is TRBV6-5, the J gene TRBJ2-1; D uncertain. Germline CDR1 reads MNHEY; CDR2 reads SVGAGI. There are 14 residues in the CDR3. V lost 6 bases, J lost 11 bases, and 20 bases lay in between. The CDR3 is CASSRIQNPTKQFF. As DNA, the CDR3 is TGTGCCAGCAGCCGGATTCAAAACCCGACGAAGCAGTTCTTC.